Included here is one TCR beta chain sequence, with context. Its target is not known. This entry belongs to a study of CD8 T cells in ankylosing spondylitis. Regarding the study as a whole: Characteristic of ankylosing spondylitis blood, it appeared, was a TCR beta motif comprising about eight highly homologous variants. Researchers reportedly found disease-linked clones significantly enriched in matched ankylosing spondylitis synovial fluid. Existing reports had already noted some motif variants in reactive arthritis synovial fluid and blood.

The CDR3 is 9 amino acids. Making use of molecular barcodes, quantitative 5'-RACE generated TCR beta libraries. MiXCR was run by TCRdb on the 5' RACE reads, yielding one entry per CDR3 protein. The table includes 150,000 to 200,000 distinct CDR3 sequences, roughly 18% detected once. The rearrangement links TRBV21-1 to TRBJ2-7. TRBV21-1 has pseudogene status. Sequencing was done on a sample of blood, either unsorted or a sorted T cell fraction (not recorded which). This sequence originates from a male donor under 30 with ankylosing spondylitis or in good health (not recorded which). The chain's CDR3 is CASSNPNFV. The CDR3 nucleotides read TGTGCCAGCAGCAACCCGAATTTCGTC.